A single sample is the source of the 17 T cell receptor beta chains below, sequenced in a study of T-cell memory formation after mild COVID-19. MiXCR, applied by TCRdb to the 5' RACE reads, yields one record per CDR3 protein. The sample consists of under 450,000 distinct CDR3 sequences, 13% to 15% of them appearing once. The specimen was PBMCs or a T cell subset sorted from them (not recorded which). All receptors come from a man in his late teens or twenties who had mild COVID-19 (a few samples of this study predate the infection). Cell type and time point are not known.

The chain links TRBV19 to TRBJ1-1; D is possibly TRBD1 (6 bases). Germline values: CDR1 LNHDA, CDR2 SQIVND (reference sequence). The V end lost 6 bases, the J end lost 10 bases, and 21 bases lay between the germline ends. The CDR3 totals 14 residues. In nucleotides, the CDR3 is TGTGCCAGTAGACAAACCATCCGACAGGATCGAGCTTTCTTT. It specifies CASRQTIRQDRAFF.

The V call is TRBV7-6, the J call TRBJ1-1; tentatively, D is TRBD1 (5 bases). V was clipped by 2 bases and J by 0 bases, with 19 bases between them. CDR1 is SGHVS and CDR2 is FNYEAQ in the germline V gene. The CDR3 has 18 amino acids. The CDR3 DNA is TGTGCCAGCAGCTTACCCCCCGATGCTAGGGGAATGAACACTGAAGCTTTCTTT. Translation: CASSLPPDARGMNTEAFF. Full variable domain (remainder filled in from reference TRBV7-6 and TRBJ1-1): GAGVSQSPRYKVTKRGQDVALRCDPISGHVSLYWYRQALGQGPEFLTYFNYEAQQDKSGLPNDRFSAERPEGSISTLTIQRTEQRDSAMYRCASSLPPDARGMNTEAFFGQGTRLTVV.

In this sample, this clonotype turned up a few times. The chain couples TRBV7-9 to TRBJ1-3; D may be TRBD1 (6 bases). Germline V gene data show CDR1 as SEHNR and CDR2 as FQNEAQ (reference sequence). V shed 5 bases and J shed 0 bases, with 14 bases lying between them. The CDR3 contains 16 residues. The DNA for the CDR3 is TGTGCCAGCAGCACCCAGGACAGAATCTCTGGAAACACCATATATTTT. Encoded protein: CASSTQDRISGNTIYF.

This clonotype was counted a single time. The rearrangement uses TRBV7-2 and TRBJ2-3; TRBD2 agrees at 12 bases. V trimming: 5 bases; J trimming: 2 bases; junction bases outside the gene matches: 8. There are 17 residues in the CDR3. The germline V gene encodes CDR1 SGHTA and CDR2 FQGNSA. CDR3 region: CASSEKLAGGHTDTQYF. The DNA for the CDR3 is TGTGCCAGCAGCGAAAAACTAGCGGGGGGCCACACAGATACGCAGTATTTT.

The table lists this clonotype with many counts. J is TRBJ2-5 and V is TRBV6-2 or TRBV6-3, with D possibly matching TRBD1 (6 bases). CDR1 is MNHEY and CDR2 is SVGEGT in the germline V gene. This CDR3 comprises 14 residues. The ends were cut back, 5 bases at V and 4 bases at J, with 14 bases in the middle. The CDR3 protein is CASSRNRDGETQYF. For the CDR3, the DNA is TGTGCCAGCAGTCGGAACAGGGACGGAGAGACCCAGTACTTC.

The sample holds one count of this clonotype. Germline is not matched at one junction end, which may reflect a read error. The rearrangement uses TRBV10-3 and TRBJ1-1, with D possibly matching TRBD1 (6 bases). Germline loops: CDR1 ENHRY, CDR2 SYGVKD. The CDR3 is 16 residues long. CDR3 amino acids: CAISESDSRGGTEAFF. The CDR3 nucleotides are TGTGCAATCAGTGAGTCGGACTCCCGAGGGGGCACTGAAGCTTTCTTT.

This clonotype was counted many times. The rearrangement uses TRBV12-3 or TRBV12-4 and TRBJ1-6; TRBD1 matches at 8 bases. J gave up 8 bases and V 5 bases, and 5 bases lay outside the gene matches. The CDR3 has 14 residues. CDR3 coding DNA: TGTGCCAGCAGTCCCCTGACAGGGGATTCACCCCTCCACTTT. Encoded protein: CASSPLTGDSPLHF.

This clonotype was observed many times. The genes are TRBV27 and TRBJ2-3; D is unresolved. Germline V gene data show CDR1 as MNHEY and CDR2 as SMNVEV (reference sequence). This CDR3 has 15 residues. V was cut by 3 bases and J by 2 bases, with 12 bases left in between. For the CDR3, the DNA is TGTGCCAGCAGTTTCATAGAAGGATACACAGATACGCAGTATTTT. It translates to CASSFIEGYTDTQYF.

The chain couples TRBV2 to TRBJ2-1, with D perhaps assigned TRBD1 or TRBD2 (5 bases each). Germline V gene lookup returns CDR1 SNHLY and CDR2 FYNNEI. The CDR3 extends over 12 amino acids. V was pared by 8 bases and J by 4 bases, with 9 bases between. The CDR3 region is CASFGGYNEQFF. The CDR3 nucleotides read TGTGCCAGCTTTGGGGGTTACAATGAGCAGTTCTTC.

The CDR3 loop is CASSLQGLSFGSNEQFF. In DNA, the CDR3 is TGTGCCAGCAGTTTACAGGGGCTCTCGTTCGGCAGCAATGAGCAGTTCTTC. The chain recombines TRBV12-3 or TRBV12-4 with TRBJ2-1; D possibly corresponds to TRBD1 (6 bases). The V gene lost 2 bases and the J gene lost 6 bases, with 20 bases spanning the gap. CDR3 length: 17 residues.

The chain uses TRBV5-1 and TRBJ1-6; 9 bases map to TRBD1. The germline CDR1 and CDR2 sequences are SGHRS and YFSETQ. CDR3 size: 18 residues. Trimming took 6 bases from V and 7 from J; bases not matched to a gene: 17. CDR3 region: CASTPGPGQGRSNSPLHF. CDR3 nucleotide sequence: TGCGCCAGCACCCCCGGCCCGGGACAGGGAAGGTCCAATTCACCCCTCCACTTT.

The V call is TRBV5-5, the J call TRBJ2-4; TRBD2 might be the D (7 bases). CDR1 is SGHKS, CDR2 YYEKEE, per germline (reference sequence). CDR3 size: 15 residues. V was pared by 7 bases and J by 5 bases, with 19 bases between. CDR3 nucleotides: TGTGCCAGCCGCGATTCTCACGGGGGGCAAAACATTCAGTACTTC. Translating gives CASRDSHGGQNIQYF.

This clonotype was counted a few times. This chain connects TRBV10-3 to TRBJ2-2, with TRBD1 matching 9 bases. Trimming at V came to 5 bases and at J to 5 bases, leaving 6 bases not matched to a gene. Germline lookup yields CDR1 ENHRY and CDR2 SYGVKD. The CDR3 sequence is 15 residues long. The CDR3 DNA reads TGTGCCATCAGTCTACAGGGGGCTGGAACCGGGGAGCTGTTTTTT. Residues: CAISLQGAGTGELFF.

The V and J genes are TRBV29-1 and TRBJ2-2, with TRBD1 matching 9 bases. This CDR3 contains 13 residues. Trimming took 7 bases from V and 3 from J; bases not matched to a gene: 3. Per the germline V gene, CDR1 is SQVTM and CDR2 is ANQGSEA. DNA for the CDR3: TGCAGCGCCCGACAGGGGGACACCGGGGAGCTGTTTTTT. Encoded protein: CSARQGDTGELFF.

The chain employs TRBV13 and TRBJ2-2; 10 bases map to TRBD1. V shed 10 bases, J shed 0 bases, and the junction held 2 bases outside the gene matches. This CDR3 is built from 14 residues. The germline gives CDR1 PRHDT, CDR2 FYEKMQ (reference sequence). CDR3 region: CATGQGANTGELFF. The CDR3 DNA sequence: TGTGCCACCGGACAGGGGGCGAACACCGGGGAGCTGTTTTTT.

In this sample, this clonotype turned up many times. This chain joins TRBV5-1 and TRBJ2-1; 9 bases match TRBD1. V trimming: 2 bases; J trimming: 4 bases; junction bases outside the gene matches: 7. The CDR3 runs to 16 residues. CDR1 SGHRS and CDR2 YFSETQ come from the germline V gene. The DNA for the CDR3 is TGCGCCAGCAGCTTCCGCGGGACAGGGAAGTACAATGAGCAGTTCTTC. It is translated as CASSFRGTGKYNEQFF.

The rearrangement joins TRBV7-9 to TRBJ2-1; 13 positions match TRBD2. The germline CDR1 and CDR2 sequences are SEHNR and FQNEAQ (reference sequence). V trimming: 3 bases; J trimming: 4 bases; junction bases outside the gene matches: 6. This CDR3 spans 17 amino acids. CDR3: CASSLELAGGPYNEQFF. CDR3 bases: TGTGCCAGCAGCTTGGAACTAGCGGGGGGGCCGTACAATGAGCAGTTCTTC.